Described below is a single T cell receptor beta chain sequence and its context. Original handling: Cell counts per sample came from amplifying reference gene primers. Assay: immunoSEQ multiplex PCR; the TCRdb copy retains only in-frame clones and omits some. V and J calls and clone size are those listed in that table; D and trimming were worked out from the DNA. The sample yields 100,000 to 150,000 clones, 70% to 90% seen once. The data belong to a study of blood T cell repertoires in COVID-19. Study at large: Samples of COVID-19 (acute and convalescent) were obtained from the United States, Italy and Spain. In each case, the material was cDNA or gDNA derived from T cells, B-cell-depleted T cells, or PBMCs.

The CDR3 spans 14 residues. V lost 5 bases, J lost 3 bases, and 14 bases lay in between. In germline, CDR1 is SGHAT, CDR2 FQNNGV. The TCR sequence derives from a woman at least 80 years old with acute or convalescent COVID-19. The specimen sequenced was peripheral blood. The chain employs TRBV11-2 and TRBJ2-7; TRBD2 might be the D (6 bases). The CDR3 here is CASSRRRGSYEQYF. CDR3 DNA sequence: TGTGCCAGCAGCCGGCGGAGGGGAAGCTACGAGCAGTACTTC.